One sample yielded the 32 T cell receptor beta chains listed below, sequenced in a study of T-cell memory formation after mild COVID-19. TCRdb re-called the 5' RACE reads with MiXCR, one entry per CDR3 protein. The table records 530,000 or so distinct CDR3 sequences, roughly 17% of them present only once. Sequences were obtained from PBMCs or a T cell subset sorted from them (not recorded which). Every receptor here comes from an adult woman who had mild COVID-19 (a few samples of this study predate the infection). Cell type and time point are not known.

The chain employs TRBV12-3 or TRBV12-4 and TRBJ1-3; a weak D match, TRBD1 (5 bases). CDR3 size: 13 residues. Trimming removed 10 bases at V and 0 bases at J, with 10 bases between. The DNA for the CDR3 is TGTGCCACCAGGCAGGGCTCTGGAAACACCATATATTTT. It encodes CATRQGSGNTIYF.

This sequence joins TRBV7-3 and TRBJ2-1, with D possibly being TRBD2 (5 bases). The CDR3 loop spans 15 amino acids. The ends were cut back, 5 bases at V and 1 base at J, with 12 bases in the middle. Germline V lookup: CDR1 SGHTA, CDR2 FQGTGA. CDR3 amino acids: CASSLRAVSYNEQFF. CDR3 DNA: TGTGCCAGCAGCCTCAGAGCGGTATCCTACAATGAGCAGTTCTTC.

The V and J genes are TRBV5-6 and TRBJ2-3; D possibly corresponds to TRBD2 (6 bases). The CDR3 runs 16 residues. Germline V lookup: CDR1 SGHDT, CDR2 YYEEEE. The V end lost 4 bases, the J end lost 2 bases, and 17 bases lay between the germline ends. CDR3 in DNA: TGTGCCAGCAGCGCCGGGGGAATACTGGTCACAGATACGCAGTATTTT. Translation gives CASSAGGILVTDTQYF.

This clonotype was observed a few times. The chain couples TRBV20-1 to TRBJ2-1, with D possibly matching TRBD2 (5 bases). The CDR3 spans 14 residues. V lost 8 bases and J 1 base, leaving 15 bases between the germline ends. From germline, CDR1 is DFQATT and CDR2 SNEGSKA (reference sequence). CDR3 coding DNA: TGCAGTCCCCGTCTAGCTGGGTCCTACAATGAGCAGTTCTTC. Protein product: CSPRLAGSYNEQFF.

The rearrangement joins TRBV7-8 to TRBJ2-7, with D possibly matching TRBD2 (6 bases). CDR3 length: 14 residues. Deletions cut 4 bases from V and 4 bases from J, with 14 bases between. In germline, CDR1 is SGHVS, CDR2 FQNEAQ. CDR3 residues: CASSSGGTQYEQYF. The CDR3 DNA reads TGTGCCAGCAGCTCAGGCGGGACCCAATACGAGCAGTACTTC.

This clonotype showed up just a few times. J is TRBJ2-7 and V is TRBV12-3 or TRBV12-4; D not resolved. The CDR3 has 15 residues. The V gene lost 5 bases and the J gene lost 0 bases, with 14 bases spanning the gap. The CDR3 DNA reads TGTGCCAGCAGTCCCGACTCAAAGAGCTCCTACGAGCAGTACTTC. This sequence encodes CASSPDSKSSYEQYF.

The rearrangement uses TRBV3-1 and TRBJ2-1, with TRBD1 as a possible D gene (6 bases). V was pared by 4 bases and J by 6 bases, with 13 bases between. Germline V gives CDR1 LGHDT, CDR2 YNNKEL (reference sequence). The CDR3 spans 14 residues. CDR3 in amino acids: CASSLTTGSNEQFF. CDR3 DNA sequence: TGTGCCAGCAGCCTGACGACAGGATCCAATGAGCAGTTCTTC.

The chain joins TRBV2 to TRBJ2-2; TRBD2 aligns across 8 bases. This CDR3 has 15 residues. Per the germline V gene, CDR1 is SNHLY and CDR2 is FYNNEI. Trimming took 6 bases from V and 6 from J; bases not matched to a gene: 9. For the CDR3, the DNA is TGTGCCAGCAGCCTACTGACTAGCGTGCCCGGGGAGCTGTTTTTT. This encodes CASSLLTSVPGELFF.

This clonotype was seen ten or more times. CDR3 in DNA: TGCGCCAGCAGCCCCGGGACAGGGGACTACGAGCAGTACTTC. Its translation: CASSPGTGDYEQYF. This chain links TRBV5-1 with TRBJ2-7, with 10 nucleotides matching TRBD1. The CDR3 sequence is 14 residues long. With V trimmed by 4 bases and J by 3 bases, 4 bases remained unmatched. Germline V gives CDR1 SGHRS, CDR2 YFSETQ.

This chain joins TRBV7-2 and TRBJ1-5, with D tentatively TRBD1 (6 bases). Trimming took 5 bases from V and 9 from J, leaving 20 bases between them. This CDR3 has 15 amino acids. Germline CDR1 reads SGHTA; CDR2 reads FQGNSA. The chain's CDR3 is CASSPPGAGPRPQHF. DNA of the CDR3: TGTGCCAGCAGCCCCCCGGGGGCAGGCCCTCGGCCCCAGCATTTT. The variable domain in full, with the rest retrieved from reference TRBV7-2 and TRBJ1-5, is GAGVSQSPSNKVTEKGKDVELRCDPISGHTALYWYRQSLGQGLEFLIYFQGNSAPDKSGLPSDRFSAERTGGSVSTLTIQRTQQEDSAVYLCASSPPGAGPRPQHFGDGTRLSIL.

J is TRBJ1-5 and V is TRBV12-3 or TRBV12-4; no definite D call. Trimming shortened V by 6 bases and J by 2 bases, and 8 bases separated the two germline ends. The CDR3 is 13 residues long. CDR3 DNA: TGTGCCAGCAGACGACCAGGCAATCAGCCCCAGCATTTT. Its protein product is CASRRPGNQPQHF.

This clonotype has only a few counts. The J gene is TRBJ1-2, the V gene TRBV6-2 or TRBV6-3; D is ambiguous. Germline V gene data show CDR1 as MNHEY and CDR2 as SVGEGT. The V gene lost 7 bases and the J gene lost 8 bases, with 17 bases spanning the gap. This CDR3 spans 13 amino acids. For the CDR3, the DNA is TGTGCCAGCACCTTGTGGGGAGTCGAGGGCTACACCTTC. This encodes CASTLWGVEGYTF.

The gene calls are TRBV6-1 and TRBJ1-5, with D uncertain. This CDR3 is built from 15 residues. The V gene's germline CDR1 is MNHNS and CDR2 SASEGT. V was pared by 5 bases and J by 5 bases, with 16 bases between. The CDR3 reads CASSPFRGSYQPQHF. In DNA, the CDR3 is TGTGCCAGCAGTCCCTTCCGCGGGAGTTATCAGCCCCAGCATTTT.

This clonotype qualifies as medium-sized. The V gene is TRBV5-1, the J gene TRBJ2-1; TRBD1 agrees at 8 bases. Germline CDR1 and CDR2: SGHRS and YFSETQ. V lost 1 base and J lost 3; bases outside the gene matches: 6. The CDR3 is 16 residues long. CDR3 sequence: CASSLLTGGLYNEQFF. CDR3 bases: TGCGCCAGCAGCTTGCTTACAGGGGGGCTCTACAATGAGCAGTTCTTC.

This clonotype was recorded a few times. The chain combines TRBV2 with TRBJ2-7; D ambiguous. CDR3 length equals 11 residues. The V end was cut by 2 bases, the J end by 11 bases, with 10 bases between. Germline CDR1 is SNHLY and CDR2 is FYNNEI. The CDR3 spells CASSETESEYF. DNA for the CDR3: TGTGCCAGCAGTGAAACGGAGAGCGAGTACTTC.

There are many counts of this clonotype. The J gene is TRBJ1-1, the V gene TRBV7-9; D is unclear. CDR3 length equals 13 residues. The germline V gene encodes CDR1 SEHNR and CDR2 FQNEAQ (reference sequence). The V end was cut by 1 base, the J end by 1 base, with 4 bases between. The CDR3 spells CASSLVGNTEAFF. CDR3 nucleotides: TGTGCCAGCAGCTTAGTGGGGAACACTGAAGCTTTCTTT.

The chain joins TRBV20-1 to TRBJ2-7, with D perhaps being TRBD1 or TRBD2 (5 bases each). Germline V gene data show CDR1 as DFQATT and CDR2 as SNEGSKA (reference sequence). Trimming pared 0 bases from V and 2 bases from J, leaving 8 bases between. The CDR3 spans 13 residues. DNA of the CDR3: TGCAGTGCTAGAGATCAGGGACCCTACGAGCAGTACTTC. Translated: CSARDQGPYEQYF.

The rearrangement joins TRBV12-3 or TRBV12-4 to TRBJ2-6; TRBD1 agrees at 8 bases. V gave up 5 bases and J gave up 0 bases; unmatched junction bases: 6. The CDR3 runs 17 residues. The CDR3 sequence: CASSEDRDRSGANVLTF. The CDR3 bases are TGTGCCAGCAGTGAGGACAGGGACCGCTCTGGGGCCAACGTCCTGACTTTC.

This clonotype showed up just a few times. This sequence joins TRBV19 and TRBJ1-5; 9 nucleotides match TRBD1. CDR3 size: 17 residues. Unmatched junction bases numbered 14, after V lost 5 bases and J lost 6 bases. Per germline, CDR1 LNHDA and CDR2 SQIVND (reference sequence). CDR3 bases: TGTGCCAGTAGTGCAACACAGGGGGCGCGGGCCCGTCAGCCCCAGCATTTT. Translating it yields CASSATQGARARQPQHF.

The genes are TRBV11-2 and TRBJ1-6, with D unclear. CDR3 length: 14 amino acids. Germline-derived CDR1 and CDR2 are SGHAT and FQNNGV. Trimming cost V 5 bases and J 8 bases, with 13 bases left between them. Written as DNA, the CDR3 is TGTGCCAGCAGCGCTATCGGGCTTGATTCACCCCTCCACTTT. It is translated as CASSAIGLDSPLHF.

This clonotype turned up a few times. The chain combines TRBV7-3 with TRBJ2-1; no definite D call. The CDR3 is 16 amino acids. V gave up 3 bases and J gave up 7 bases, with 19 bases separating them. CDR1 SGHTA and CDR2 FQGTGA come from the germline V gene. CDR3 DNA sequence: TGTGCCAGCAGCTTCACCGGTGGTTCCCCATTGAATGAGCAGTTCTTC. Its protein is CASSFTGGSPLNEQFF.

This sequence joins TRBV6-2 or TRBV6-3 and TRBJ2-1, with a possible D match to TRBD1 (5 bases). This CDR3 is built from 14 residues. Trimming removed 6 bases at V and 5 bases at J, with 14 bases between. CDR1 and CDR2 from the germline V gene are MNHEY and SVGEGT. CDR3 residues: CASRRRVIHNEQFF. The CDR3 DNA follows: TGTGCCAGCAGGCGCAGGGTCATCCACAATGAGCAGTTCTTC.

This clonotype was observed at least ten times. This chain's CDR3 is CASSRLENANTGELFF. DNA for the CDR3: TGCGCCAGCAGCCGCCTCGAGAATGCGAACACCGGGGAGCTGTTTTTT. The chain uses TRBV4-1 and TRBJ2-2; unclear D gene. The V end lost 4 bases, the J end lost 0 bases, and 12 bases lay between the germline ends. The CDR3 contains 16 residues. Germline V gene data show CDR1 as MGHRA and CDR2 as YSYEKL.

This clonotype turned up a few times. The genes are TRBV5-8 and TRBJ2-1; D is possibly TRBD1 (6 bases). The CDR3 extends over 15 amino acids. Trimming cost V 4 bases and J 4 bases, with 15 bases left between them. The V gene's germline CDR1 is SGHTS and CDR2 YDEGEE. The CDR3 spells CASSPLLGAYNEQFF. CDR3 DNA sequence: TGTGCCAGCAGCCCCCTTCTGGGGGCTTACAATGAGCAGTTCTTC. The variable domain in full, with the rest retrieved from reference TRBV5-8 and TRBJ2-1, is EAGVTQSPTHLIKTRGQQATLRCSPISGHTSVYWYQQALGLGLQFLLWYDEGEERNRGNFPPRFSGRQFPNYSSELNVNALELEDSALYLCASSPLLGAYNEQFFGPGTRLTVL.

This chain joins TRBV10-3 and TRBJ2-7; D may be TRBD2 (6 bases). CDR3 length: 16 residues. Germline V CDR1 and CDR2: ENHRY, SYGVKD. Trimming removed 0 bases from V and 3 bases from J, with 15 bases in between. CDR3 protein: CAISESWREANYEQYF. In DNA, the CDR3 is TGTGCCATCAGTGAGTCGTGGAGGGAGGCGAACTACGAGCAGTACTTC.

The chain is built from TRBV5-1 and TRBJ1-5; 9 bases match TRBD1. Germline trimming cut 0 bases from V and 5 bases from J; bases unmatched to any gene: 3. Germline assignment: CDR1 SGHRS and CDR2 YFSETQ. The CDR3 is 15 amino acids. The chain's CDR3 is CASSLAGDRDQPQHF. The CDR3 DNA reads as TGCGCCAGCAGCTTGGCAGGGGACAGGGATCAGCCCCAGCATTTT.

This clonotype appeared a few times. This chain uses TRBV3-1 with TRBJ2-1; D not resolved. V lost 3 bases and J lost 10, with 19 bases in between. The CDR3 totals 15 residues. Per the germline V gene, CDR1 is LGHDT and CDR2 is YNNKEL (reference sequence). The DNA for the CDR3 is TGTGCCAGCAGCCACTCGTCATCCTTGCAGACAGAGCAGTTCTTC. Protein: CASSHSSSLQTEQFF.

There are a few counts of this clonotype. The rearrangement uses TRBV14 and TRBJ1-2, with TRBD1 matching over 7 bases. Losses at the gene ends were 2 bases for V and 8 bases for J; bases not matched to a gene: 2. Germline CDR1 is SGHDN and CDR2 is FVKESK. CDR3 length: 12 residues. The CDR3 loop reads CASSQRTGGYTF. In nucleotides, the CDR3 is TGTGCCAGCAGCCAAAGGACAGGAGGCTACACCTTC.

The chain carries TRBV7-2 and TRBJ2-1; TRBD2 agrees at 10 bases. CDR3 length: 16 amino acids. Germline CDR1 SGHTA, CDR2 FQGNSA. Unmatched junction bases numbered 7, after V lost 1 base and J lost 7 bases. CDR3 amino acids: CASSLGAGGVRNEQFF. The CDR3, as DNA: TGTGCCAGCAGCTTAGGAGCGGGAGGGGTGAGAAATGAGCAGTTCTTC.

J is TRBJ2-4 and V is TRBV5-1; TRBD2 agrees at 12 bases. Unmatched junction bases numbered 4, after V lost 0 bases and J lost 0 bases. Germline V CDR1 and CDR2: SGHRS, YFSETQ. The CDR3 is 18 amino acids. The CDR3 is CASSLGTSGVLAKNIQYF. CDR3 bases: TGCGCCAGCAGCTTGGGGACTAGCGGGGTTTTAGCCAAAAACATTCAGTACTTC.

A few counts support this clonotype. The chain has TRBV4-1 and TRBJ2-3, with D unresolved. V shed 1 base and J shed 0 bases, with 14 bases lying between them. CDR3 length equals 17 residues. Germline V gene sequence: CDR1 MGHRA, CDR2 YSYEKL. CDR3 in DNA: TGCGCCAGCAGCCAAGGTTTCGGCTTTTCTAGCACAGATACGCAGTATTTT. It encodes CASSQGFGFSSTDTQYF.

J is TRBJ2-7 and V is TRBV6-1, with 9 bases matching TRBD2. Looked up from germline, CDR1 is MNHNS and CDR2 is SASEGT. Trimming took 2 bases from V and 3 from J; bases not matched to a gene: 8. The CDR3 has 16 amino acids. CDR3 amino acids: CASSEPPSGMFYEQYF. CDR3 sequence (DNA): TGTGCCAGCAGTGAACCCCCTAGCGGGATGTTCTACGAGCAGTACTTC.